These T cell receptor beta chains were read from a single sample in a study of shared clonotypes between healthy human individuals. Measured with immunoSEQ multiplex PCR; TCRdb has only the in-frame clones, and not every one. This table holds some 500,000 clones, roughly 95% found once. Sequencing was done on a sample of naive CD4+ T cells sorted from blood. These receptors all come from a woman aged 25 to 45 in good health. The CDR3 runs from the conserved cysteine through the conserved F or W. Each record gives: D gene, clone size, J gene, V gene, CDR3 DNA, CDR3 protein. A D gene is named only where the DNA matches it firmly. Where a row states a size, it is once, few, many or the class of an expanded clone; other rows omit it.

D gene: -
clone size: -
J gene: TRBJ2-7
V gene: TRBV2
CDR3 DNA: TGTGCCAGCAGGACCGAAGACTACGAGCAGTACTTC
CDR3 protein: CASRTEDYEQYF

D gene: TRBD1
clone size: -
J gene: TRBJ1-1
V gene: TRBV5-1
CDR3 DNA: TGCGCCAGCAGCCGGGACAGGGCGACCACTGAAGCTTTCTTT
CDR3 protein: CASSRDRATTEAFF

D gene: TRBD2
clone size: -
J gene: TRBJ2-7
V gene: TRBV6-5
CDR3 DNA: TGTGCCAGCAGCACCCTAGCGGGAGAGGGCGAGCAGTACTTC
CDR3 protein: CASSTLAGEGEQYF

D gene: TRBD2
clone size: -
J gene: TRBJ2-2
V gene: TRBV6-6
CDR3 DNA: TGTGCCAGCAGCCTATCAGCGGGACCGGTCGGGGAGCTGTTTTTT
CDR3 protein: CASSLSAGPVGELFF

D gene: TRBD2
clone size: once
J gene: TRBJ2-5
V gene: TRBV5-4
CDR3 DNA: TGTGCCAGCAGGGTACAAGTAGCGGGAGAGGAAGAGACCCAGTACTTC
CDR3 protein: CASRVQVAGEEETQYF

D gene: TRBD2
clone size: -
J gene: TRBJ2-7
V gene: TRBV10-3
CDR3 DNA: TGTGCCATCAGTGAGGCTAGCGGGGAGCCGTACGAGCAGTACTTC
CDR3 protein: CAISEASGEPYEQYF

D gene: -
clone size: -
J gene: TRBJ2-3
V gene: TRBV6-6
CDR3 DNA: TGTGCCAGCAGTCGCGCCTCCAGTGTCACAGATACGCAGTATTTT
CDR3 protein: CASSRASSVTDTQYF

D gene: -
clone size: -
J gene: TRBJ2-4
V gene: TRBV15
CDR3 DNA: TGTGCCACCAGATCTCGTCAGACAGAGCCCTTCGGTCAGTACTTC
CDR3 protein: CATRSRQTEPFGQYF

D gene: -
clone size: -
J gene: TRBJ2-7
V gene: TRBV7-9
CDR3 DNA: TGTGCCAGCAGCCCCCGAGGAGTAAGCAAACACGAGCAGTACTTC
CDR3 protein: CASSPRGVSKHEQYF

D gene: TRBD2
clone size: -
J gene: TRBJ2-7
V gene: TRBV5-1
CDR3 DNA: TGCGCCAGCAGCTTGGCCTTGGCTAGCGGAGGGCTCGAGCAGTACTTC
CDR3 protein: CASSLALASGGLEQYF

D gene: TRBD1
clone size: -
J gene: TRBJ1-5
V gene: TRBV15
CDR3 DNA: TGTGCCACCAGCAGAGATAGGTCCTCGGACAGGGTGGATCAGCCCCAGCATTTT
CDR3 protein: CATSRDRSSDRVDQPQHF

D gene: -
clone size: once
J gene: TRBJ2-1
V gene: TRBV29-1
CDR3 DNA: TGCAGCGTTGGGCCAGGGACCCCTTACAATGAGCAGTTCTTC
CDR3 protein: CSVGPGTPYNEQFF

D gene: -
clone size: -
J gene: TRBJ2-4
V gene: TRBV9
CDR3 DNA: TGTGCCAGCAGCGTAGAAGGGGTAGCCAAAAACATTCAGTACTTC
CDR3 protein: CASSVEGVAKNIQYF

D gene: TRBD1
clone size: -
J gene: TRBJ2-7
V gene: TRBV9
CDR3 DNA: TGTGCCAGCAGCGTAGATGGGACAGGGCCCGAGCAGTACTTC
CDR3 protein: CASSVDGTGPEQYF

D gene: -
clone size: -
J gene: TRBJ2-2
V gene: TRBV7-9
CDR3 DNA: TGTGCCAGCAGCCGGAAGCCCCCCGGGTCAAAATACACCGGGGAGCTGTTTTTT
CDR3 protein: CASSRKPPGSKYTGELFF

D gene: -
clone size: -
J gene: TRBJ1-5
V gene: TRBV10-3
CDR3 DNA: TGTGCCATCAGCAGGGACTCCTATAGCAATCAGCCCCAGCATTTT
CDR3 protein: CAISRDSYSNQPQHF

D gene: -
clone size: -
J gene: TRBJ2-1
V gene: TRBV20-1
CDR3 DNA: TGCAGTGCTGGATCCGGGAATGAGCAGTTCTTC
CDR3 protein: CSAGSGNEQFF

D gene: -
clone size: -
J gene: TRBJ2-7
V gene: TRBV28
CDR3 DNA: TGTGCCAGCACCCCCTCAGGAGCGGAGAACAAGTACGAGCAGTACTTC
CDR3 protein: CASTPSGAENKYEQYF

D gene: TRBD2
clone size: once
J gene: TRBJ2-1
V gene: TRBV2
CDR3 DNA: TGTGCCAGCAGGGCGGGAGTTTACAATGAGCAGTTCTTC
CDR3 protein: CASRAGVYNEQFF

D gene: TRBD2
clone size: -
J gene: TRBJ2-1
V gene: TRBV9
CDR3 DNA: TGTGCCAGCAGCGTTTATGAAGCGGGAGCGGATGAGCAGTTCTTC
CDR3 protein: CASSVYEAGADEQFF

D gene: -
clone size: -
J gene: TRBJ2-4
V gene: TRBV5-1
CDR3 DNA: TGCGCCAGCAGCCTCGACAGGGGCGGGGGAAACATTCAGTACTTC
CDR3 protein: CASSLDRGGGNIQYF

D gene: TRBD2
clone size: -
J gene: TRBJ2-1
V gene: TRBV4-2
CDR3 DNA: TGTGCCAGCAGCAAGAGTCCCCTAGCGGGAGGGAGTGAGCAGTTCTTC
CDR3 protein: CASSKSPLAGGSEQFF

D gene: TRBD2
clone size: -
J gene: TRBJ2-7
V gene: TRBV19
CDR3 DNA: TGTGCCAGTAGTAGAGGGTGGGACTATTCCTACGAGCAGTACTTC
CDR3 protein: CASSRGWDYSYEQYF

D gene: -
clone size: once
J gene: TRBJ2-3
V gene: TRBV7-8
CDR3 DNA: TGTGCCAGCCTTACCCGGGGGGCGCATGTAGCAGATACGCAGTATTTT
CDR3 protein: CASLTRGAHVADTQYF

D gene: -
clone size: -
J gene: TRBJ1-5
V gene: TRBV6-5
CDR3 DNA: TGTGCCAGCAGTTACACCCAGGCCTCGCCCCAGCATTTT
CDR3 protein: CASSYTQASPQHF

D gene: TRBD1
clone size: -
J gene: TRBJ1-1
V gene: TRBV7-3
CDR3 DNA: TGTGCCAGCAGCCCAAGACAGGGCGCTGAAGCTTTCTTT
CDR3 protein: CASSPRQGAEAFF

D gene: -
clone size: -
J gene: TRBJ1-5
V gene: TRBV29-1
CDR3 DNA: TGCAGCTCCCAAACCGACAATCAGCCCCAGCATTTT
CDR3 protein: CSSQTDNQPQHF

D gene: TRBD1
clone size: -
J gene: TRBJ1-3
V gene: TRBV5-1
CDR3 DNA: TGCGCCAGCAGCACAGGGGCAGGAGGAAACACCATATATTTT
CDR3 protein: CASSTGAGGNTIYF

D gene: -
clone size: -
J gene: TRBJ2-2
V gene: TRBV5-4
CDR3 DNA: TGTGCCAGCAGCTTGGCTGGGGGGAGTTTAACCGGGGAGCTGTTTTTT
CDR3 protein: CASSLAGGSLTGELFF

D gene: TRBD1
clone size: -
J gene: TRBJ2-7
V gene: TRBV28
CDR3 DNA: TGTGCCAGCAGCCCGGGACAGGGCCCCAACGAGCAGTACTTC
CDR3 protein: CASSPGQGPNEQYF

D gene: -
clone size: -
J gene: TRBJ1-1
V gene: TRBV7-2
CDR3 DNA: TGTGCCAGCAGCTTAGGGTCGGGGACTCAGACTGAAGCTTTCTTT
CDR3 protein: CASSLGSGTQTEAFF

D gene: -
clone size: -
J gene: TRBJ2-2
V gene: TRBV5-1
CDR3 DNA: TGCGCCAGCAGCTTCGGAGGTGGAATGAACACCGGGGAGCTGTTTTTT
CDR3 protein: CASSFGGGMNTGELFF

D gene: TRBD1
clone size: -
J gene: TRBJ2-3
V gene: TRBV6-1
CDR3 DNA: TGTGCCAGCAGTGAAGGACCGGGACAGGGGACAGATACGCAGTATTTT
CDR3 protein: CASSEGPGQGTDTQYF

D gene: -
clone size: -
J gene: TRBJ2-1
V gene: TRBV7-9
CDR3 DNA: TGTGCCAGCAGCCCCCCCCGGCGCAATGAGCAGTTCTTC
CDR3 protein: CASSPPRRNEQFF

D gene: TRBD2
clone size: -
J gene: TRBJ2-1
V gene: TRBV19
CDR3 DNA: TGTGCCAGTAACCCTGGGGGGGTGTACAATGAGCAGTTCTTC
CDR3 protein: CASNPGGVYNEQFF

D gene: TRBD1
clone size: -
J gene: TRBJ1-2
V gene: TRBV6-5
CDR3 DNA: TGTGCCAGCAGTAGCGGGACAGGGGGCGACTATGGCTACACCTTC
CDR3 protein: CASSSGTGGDYGYTF

D gene: -
clone size: -
J gene: TRBJ1-1
V gene: TRBV6-5
CDR3 DNA: TGTGCCAGCAGTTACGGGAGGATGGGAACTGAAGCTTTCTTT
CDR3 protein: CASSYGRMGTEAFF

D gene: TRBD1
clone size: -
J gene: TRBJ1-2
V gene: TRBV28
CDR3 DNA: TGTGCCAGCAGTTCAGAGACAGGGGGAAGGTCTGATGGCTACACCTTC
CDR3 protein: CASSSETGGRSDGYTF

D gene: TRBD2
clone size: -
J gene: TRBJ2-7
V gene: TRBV10-1
CDR3 DNA: TGCGCCAGCAGACTAGCGAAGAGCTCCTACGAGCAGTACTTC
CDR3 protein: CASRLAKSSYEQYF

D gene: TRBD2
clone size: -
J gene: TRBJ2-2
V gene: TRBV4-1
CDR3 DNA: TGCGCCAGCAGCCAAAAGCCCTCGTCAGGACTAGCGGGGAACACCGGGGAGCTGTTTTTT
CDR3 protein: CASSQKPSSGLAGNTGELFF

D gene: -
clone size: -
J gene: TRBJ2-2
V gene: TRBV15
CDR3 DNA: TGTGCCACCAGCAGAGATTTGGGAGCCCCCGGGGAGCTGTTTTTT
CDR3 protein: CATSRDLGAPGELFF

D gene: -
clone size: -
J gene: TRBJ2-1
V gene: TRBV19
CDR3 DNA: TGTGCCAGTAGTTTTACCAGGGACAATGAGCAGTTCTTC
CDR3 protein: CASSFTRDNEQFF

D gene: TRBD1
clone size: -
J gene: TRBJ2-2
V gene: TRBV27
CDR3 DNA: TGTGCCAGCAGTACCGGACAGGGTGGCCGGGAGCTGTTTTTT
CDR3 protein: CASSTGQGGRELFF

D gene: TRBD1
clone size: -
J gene: TRBJ2-2
V gene: TRBV27
CDR3 DNA: TGTGCCAGCAGTCTAGATGTGGGGACAGCCTACACCGGGGAGCTGTTTTTT
CDR3 protein: CASSLDVGTAYTGELFF

D gene: -
clone size: -
J gene: TRBJ1-6
V gene: TRBV30
CDR3 DNA: TGTGCCTGGAGTGCCGGTCTTACGATTTACCGGAACCCTAATTCACCCCTCCACTTT
CDR3 protein: CAWSAGLTIYRNPNSPLHF

D gene: -
clone size: -
J gene: TRBJ2-7
V gene: TRBV5-1
CDR3 DNA: TGCGCCAGCAGCTTGGGTTTTTCAACGGCTTCCTCCTACGAGCAGTACTTC
CDR3 protein: CASSLGFSTASSYEQYF

D gene: -
clone size: -
J gene: TRBJ2-7
V gene: TRBV27
CDR3 DNA: TGTGCCAGCAGTCCACAGGGTTTCTCCTACGAGCAGTACTTC
CDR3 protein: CASSPQGFSYEQYF

D gene: -
clone size: -
J gene: TRBJ1-1
V gene: TRBV20-1
CDR3 DNA: TGCAGTGCTAGGGAAGGGGCTGAAGCTTTCTTT
CDR3 protein: CSAREGAEAFF

D gene: -
clone size: -
J gene: TRBJ1-2
V gene: TRBV15
CDR3 DNA: TGTGCCACCAGCAGAGATCGGAATAACTATGGCTACACCTTC
CDR3 protein: CATSRDRNNYGYTF

D gene: -
clone size: -
J gene: TRBJ2-3
V gene: TRBV5-1
CDR3 DNA: TGCGCCAGCAGCACTGGACAGTATATCACAGATACGCAGTATTTT
CDR3 protein: CASSTGQYITDTQYF

D gene: -
clone size: -
J gene: TRBJ2-2
V gene: TRBV2
CDR3 DNA: TGTGCCAGCACTGGGACATTGGGCGGGGAGCTGTTTTTT
CDR3 protein: CASTGTLGGELFF

D gene: TRBD1
clone size: -
J gene: TRBJ2-6
V gene: TRBV7-3
CDR3 DNA: TGTGCCAGCAGCCAGGGGGCTGGGGCCAACGTCCTGACTTTC
CDR3 protein: CASSQGAGANVLTF

D gene: -
clone size: -
J gene: TRBJ1-2
V gene: TRBV11-2
CDR3 DNA: TGTGCCAGCAGCCCCTCTAGGACCAATAACTATGGCTACACCTTC
CDR3 protein: CASSPSRTNNYGYTF

D gene: TRBD2
clone size: -
J gene: TRBJ2-5
V gene: TRBV15
CDR3 DNA: TGTGCCACCAGCAGAGATTATGAGACTAGCTCGGAGACCCAGTACTTC
CDR3 protein: CATSRDYETSSETQYF

D gene: -
clone size: -
J gene: TRBJ1-1
V gene: TRBV29-1
CDR3 DNA: TGCAGCGTTGAACTCCAGGGTGGTCACACTGAAGCTTTCTTT
CDR3 protein: CSVELQGGHTEAFF

D gene: -
clone size: -
J gene: TRBJ1-2
V gene: TRBV12-5
CDR3 DNA: TGTGCTAGTGGTTCTTCCGGGACGCCCAGCCAAGGCTACACCTTC
CDR3 protein: CASGSSGTPSQGYTF

D gene: -
clone size: -
J gene: TRBJ2-7
V gene: TRBV7-2
CDR3 DNA: TGTGCCAGCAGCTCCGCAAGTACTTCCCCCTACGAGCAGTACTTC
CDR3 protein: CASSSASTSPYEQYF

D gene: -
clone size: few
J gene: TRBJ1-1
V gene: TRBV19
CDR3 DNA: TGTGCCAGTAGGGTGGAGTGTGAAGCTTTCTTT
CDR3 protein: CASRVECEAFF